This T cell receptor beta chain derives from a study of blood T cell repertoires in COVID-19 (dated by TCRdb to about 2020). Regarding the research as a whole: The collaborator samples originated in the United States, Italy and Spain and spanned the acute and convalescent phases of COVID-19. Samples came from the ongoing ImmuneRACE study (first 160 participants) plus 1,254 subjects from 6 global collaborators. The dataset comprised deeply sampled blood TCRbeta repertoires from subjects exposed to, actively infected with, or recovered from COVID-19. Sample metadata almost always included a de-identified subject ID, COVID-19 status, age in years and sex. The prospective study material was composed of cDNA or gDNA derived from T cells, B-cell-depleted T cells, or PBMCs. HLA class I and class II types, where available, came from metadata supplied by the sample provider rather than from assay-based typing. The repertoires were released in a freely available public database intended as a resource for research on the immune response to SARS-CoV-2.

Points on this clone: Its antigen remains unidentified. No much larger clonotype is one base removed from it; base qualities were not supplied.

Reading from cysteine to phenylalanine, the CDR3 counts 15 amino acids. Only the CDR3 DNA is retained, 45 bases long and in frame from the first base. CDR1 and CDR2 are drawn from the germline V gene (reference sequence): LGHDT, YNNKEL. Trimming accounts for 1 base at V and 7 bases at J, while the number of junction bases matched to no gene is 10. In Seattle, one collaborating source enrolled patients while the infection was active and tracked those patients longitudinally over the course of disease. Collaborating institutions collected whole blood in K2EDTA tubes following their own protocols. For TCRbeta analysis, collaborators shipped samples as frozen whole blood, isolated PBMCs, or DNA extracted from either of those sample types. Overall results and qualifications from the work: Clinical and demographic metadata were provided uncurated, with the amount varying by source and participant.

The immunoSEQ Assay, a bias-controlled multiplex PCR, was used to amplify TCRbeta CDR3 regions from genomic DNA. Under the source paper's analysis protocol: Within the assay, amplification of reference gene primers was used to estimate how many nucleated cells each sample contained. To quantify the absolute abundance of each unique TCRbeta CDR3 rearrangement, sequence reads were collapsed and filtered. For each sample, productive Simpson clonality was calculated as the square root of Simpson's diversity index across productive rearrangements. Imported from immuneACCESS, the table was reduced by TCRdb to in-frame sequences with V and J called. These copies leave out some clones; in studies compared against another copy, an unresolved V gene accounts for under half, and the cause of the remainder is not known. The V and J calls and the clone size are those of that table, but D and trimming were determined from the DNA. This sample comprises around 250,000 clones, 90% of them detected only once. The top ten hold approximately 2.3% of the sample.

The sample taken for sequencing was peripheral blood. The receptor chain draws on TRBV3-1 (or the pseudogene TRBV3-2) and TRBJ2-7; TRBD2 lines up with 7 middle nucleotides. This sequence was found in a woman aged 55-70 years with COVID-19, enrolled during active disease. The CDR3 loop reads CASSQVVWGGEEQYF. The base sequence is TGTGCCAGCAGCCAAGTCGTCTGGGGGGGTGAAGAGCAGTACTTC.